One and the same sample provided the 19 T cell receptor beta chains below, sequenced in a study of response to subunit inactivated influenza vaccine. TCRdb reprocessed the RT-PCR reads via MiXCR and lists one record per CDR3 protein. This sample has approximately 500,000 distinct CDR3 sequences; over 10% occur once, and the top ten carry roughly 14%. Sequenced material: PBMCs from blood, taken more than 35 days after vaccination. The receptors were gathered from a man in his fifties or sixties who received an inactivated influenza vaccine.

This clonotype showed up just a few times. The rearrangement joins TRBV4-3 to TRBJ1-1; TRBD1 matches 7 bases. The J segment lost 2 bases and the V segment lost 4 bases, leaving 10 bases of the junction unmatched. In germline, CDR1 is LGHNA, CDR2 YSLEER. The CDR3 extends over 16 amino acids. The CDR3 region has the DNA TGCGCCAGCAGCCCGCCCCCCGGGACAGCTAACACTGAAGCTTTCTTT. Encoded protein: CASSPPPGTANTEAFF.

For the CDR3, the DNA is TGCGCCAGCAGCCCGACCTTGACTAGCACAGATACGCAGTATTTT. Translating gives CASSPTLTSTDTQYF. This chain joins TRBV4-3 and TRBJ2-3; D remains ambiguous. V dropped 4 bases and J dropped 0 bases, with 11 bases sitting between them. CDR3 length equals 15 residues. Per the germline V gene, CDR1 is LGHNA and CDR2 is YSLEER.

V is TRBV6-2 or TRBV6-3 and J is TRBJ2-1; 13 bases map to TRBD2. The junction had 5 bases not matched to a gene; V was cut back by 5 bases and J by 4 bases. Germline CDR1 is MNHEY and CDR2 is SVGEGT. The CDR3 loop spans 16 amino acids. The CDR3 sequence is CASSMTSGRSYNEQFF. The CDR3 nucleotides are TGTGCCAGCAGTATGACTAGCGGGAGGAGTTACAATGAGCAGTTCTTC.

The table lists this clonotype with a few counts. This chain links TRBV25-1 with TRBJ2-1; D might be TRBD1 (6 bases). Germline-derived CDR1 and CDR2 are MGHDK and SYGVNS. The V and J ends lost 4 bases and 13 bases respectively, with 17 bases between them. The CDR3 length is 13 residues. The CDR3 protein is CASSAFPTGSQFF. The CDR3 DNA is TGTGCCAGCAGTGCCTTCCCAACAGGGTCCCAGTTCTTC.

Only a few counts were recorded for this clonotype. CDR3 loop: CASRSDSFSYNEQFF. The CDR3 DNA follows: TGTGCCAGCAGGAGTGACAGCTTCTCCTACAATGAGCAGTTCTTC. The rearrangement joins TRBV6-1 to TRBJ2-1, with D possibly being TRBD1 (5 bases). The germline CDR1 and CDR2 sequences are MNHNS and SASEGT. The V end lost 6 bases, the J end lost 0 bases, and 12 bases lay between the germline ends. The CDR3 loop spans 15 amino acids.

This clonotype was observed a handful of times. The chain links TRBV29-1 to TRBJ2-1; D perhaps matches TRBD1 (5 bases). The CDR3 extends over 12 amino acids. Germline CDR1 and CDR2: SQVTM and ANQGSEA. V was shortened by 7 bases and J by 8 bases, with 15 bases between the two germline ends. The CDR3 DNA sequence: TGCAGCGCTCAACCGACAGTCCATGAGCAGTTCTTC. The encoded protein is CSAQPTVHEQFF.

This clonotype was picked up many times. The gene calls are TRBV20-1 and TRBJ2-2; D uncertain. The germline gives CDR1 DFQATT, CDR2 SNEGSKA (reference sequence). V was clipped by 5 bases and J by 1 base, with 11 bases between them. The CDR3 runs 14 residues. The DNA of the CDR3 is TGCAGTGCTTGGGTGGCAGGGAACACCGGGGAGCTGTTTTTT. Translating gives CSAWVAGNTGELFF.

This sequence joins TRBV10-1 and TRBJ1-3; D perhaps matches TRBD1 (6 bases). There are 17 residues in the CDR3. V was cut by 1 base and J by 0 bases, with 13 bases left in between. The germline CDR1 and CDR2 sequences are WNHNN and SYGVQD (reference sequence). This chain's CDR3 is CASSEYRDTFSGNTIYF. The CDR3 coding sequence is TGCGCCAGCAGTGAGTACCGGGACACCTTCTCTGGAAACACCATATATTTT.

This chain connects TRBV28 to TRBJ2-1, with TRBD2 identical over 8 bases. Trimming removed 8 bases from V and 6 bases from J; junction bases left unmatched: 12. The CDR3 sequence is 15 residues long. Germline assignment: CDR1 MDHEN and CDR2 SYDVKM. Here the CDR3 reads CASRGRGVHINEQFF. The CDR3 coding sequence is TGTGCCAGCCGGGGGCGGGGGGTCCATATCAATGAGCAGTTCTTC. Full variable domain (outside the CDR3, taken from reference TRBV28 and TRBJ2-1): DVKVTQSSRYLVKRTGEKVFLECVQDMDHENMFWYRQDPGLGLRLIYFSYDVKMKEKGDIPEGYSVSREKKERFSLILESASTNQTSMYLCASRGRGVHINEQFFGPGTRLTVL.

The CDR3 DNA reads TGTGCCAGCAGCCCGGGGGTAGCGGGGAATACGCAGTATTTT. Residues: CASSPGVAGNTQYF. The V gene is TRBV5-6, the J gene TRBJ2-3; TRBD2 matches at 8 bases. There are 14 residues in the CDR3. With V trimmed by 4 bases and J by 7 bases, 8 bases remained unmatched. Germline V gene sequence: CDR1 SGHDT, CDR2 YYEEEE.

The V and J genes are TRBV6-1 and TRBJ2-7; 11 positions agree with TRBD1. The ends lost 6 bases at V and 4 bases at J; junction bases unmatched: 8. The CDR3 has 15 amino acids. Germline V gene data show CDR1 as MNHNS and CDR2 as SASEGT. CDR3 sequence: CASSSPGQGVYEQYF. CDR3 in DNA: TGTGCCAGCAGCAGTCCGGGACAGGGGGTTTACGAGCAGTACTTC.

The chain recombines TRBV20-1 with TRBJ2-3, with 10 bases lining up with TRBD2. V shed 6 bases, J shed 0 bases, and the junction held 6 bases outside the gene matches. Germline V gene sequence: CDR1 DFQATT, CDR2 SNEGSKA (reference sequence). The CDR3 covers 15 residues. The CDR3 DNA reads as TGCAGTGCGTACTGGACTAGCGGAAGCACAGATACGCAGTATTTT. Its translation: CSAYWTSGSTDTQYF.

This clonotype has at least ten counts. This CDR3 is CASRRSGREGSPLHF. The CDR3 nucleotides are TGTGCCAGCAGGCGAAGTGGGAGGGAAGGATCACCCCTCCACTTT. The rearrangement joins TRBV7-9 to TRBJ1-6; D gene unclear. The CDR3 is made up of 15 amino acids. The germline V gene has CDR1 SEHNR and CDR2 FQNEAQ (reference sequence). V was clipped by 6 bases and J by 10 bases, with 19 bases between them.

The chain employs TRBV5-1 and TRBJ2-3; no definite D call. Per the germline V gene, CDR1 is SGHRS and CDR2 is YFSETQ. CDR3 size: 15 residues. V gave up 2 bases and J gave up 2 bases, with 12 bases separating them. The CDR3, as DNA: TGCGCCAGCAGCTTTCGAGGACGGAACACAGATACGCAGTATTTT. Translation gives CASSFRGRNTDTQYF.

J is TRBJ2-3 and V is TRBV20-1; TRBD2 matches at 7 bases. The germline CDR1 and CDR2 sequences are DFQATT and SNEGSKA (reference sequence). The CDR3 sequence is 15 residues long. V shed 6 bases, J shed 3 bases, and the junction held 12 bases outside the gene matches. The CDR3 region is CSASASVGRTDTQYF. The CDR3 DNA reads as TGCAGTGCCTCCGCTAGCGTCGGGAGGACAGATACGCAGTATTTT.

This clonotype was observed many times. The chain is built from TRBV7-2 and TRBJ2-7, with 9 bases identical to TRBD1. The CDR3 has 15 amino acids. Germline V gene data show CDR1 as SGHTA and CDR2 as FQGNSA. Trimming cost V 1 base and J 8 bases; bases outside gene matches: 9. The CDR3 sequence is CASSLVVGQGSKQYF. In DNA form, the CDR3 reads TGTGCCAGCAGCTTAGTTGTGGGACAGGGTTCCAAGCAGTACTTC.

This clonotype was observed at least ten times. The chain is built from TRBV5-1 and TRBJ1-2, with 8 bases that match TRBD1. This CDR3 is built from 14 residues. With 0 bases clipped from V and 6 bases from J, the junction kept 4 bases outside the gene matches. Germline V gene sequence: CDR1 SGHRS, CDR2 YFSETQ. The CDR3 is CASSLGDRGHGYTF. Here the CDR3 DNA reads TGCGCCAGCAGCTTGGGTGACAGGGGACATGGCTACACCTTC.

This clonotype was observed a few times. The genes are TRBV5-1 and TRBJ1-4; possibly TRBD1 for D (6 bases). V was shortened by 4 bases and J by 2 bases, with 12 bases between the two germline ends. Germline V lookup: CDR1 SGHRS, CDR2 YFSETQ. The CDR3 covers 15 residues. CDR3 sequence: CASSPARGTNEKLFF. In DNA form, the CDR3 reads TGCGCCAGCAGCCCTGCCAGGGGCACTAATGAAAAACTGTTTTTT.

On this clonotype: A much larger clone lies a single base off, so this may be a read error. The chain combines TRBV7-2 with TRBJ1-1; TRBD1 agrees at 7 bases. The CDR3 loop spans 14 amino acids. V shed 5 bases and J 1 base; nucleotides not matched to a gene: 4. CDR1 is SGHTA and CDR2 is FQGNSA in the germline V gene. The CDR3 here is CASSQGQTNTEAFF. The CDR3 DNA sequence: TGTGCCAGCAGCCAGGGACAGACGAACACTGAAGCTTTCTTT.